Below, 31 T cell receptor beta chains from the same sample are listed, as sequenced in a study of blood T cell repertoires in COVID-19. Sequencing was performed with immunoSEQ multiplex PCR; in TCRdb, only in-frame clones are kept and a portion is missing. The sample lists over 85,000 clones, roughly 85% seen once, with approximately 2% in the top ten. The sample consisted of peripheral blood. The receptors come from a man between 45 and 60 years old with active COVID-19.

The rearrangement joins TRBV4-2 to TRBJ2-7; 8 bases fit TRBD1. CDR3 length: 15 amino acids. The ends lost 4 bases at V and 1 base at J; junction bases unmatched: 6. Germline lookup yields CDR1 LGHNA and CDR2 YNFKEQ. CDR3 amino acids: CASSLRTGNSYEQYF. CDR3 sequence (DNA): TGTGCCAGCAGCCTTCGGACAGGGAATTCCTACGAGCAGTACTTC.

The chain links TRBV6-5 to TRBJ1-3; D gene uncertain. Trimming removed 8 bases at V and 0 bases at J, with 8 bases between. The CDR3 totals 13 residues. Germline assignment: CDR1 MNHEY and CDR2 SVGAGI. CDR3 in DNA: TGTGCCAGCCCCCCCAACTCTGGAAACACCATATATTTT. Its translation: CASPPNSGNTIYF.

V usage is TRBV19 and J usage is TRBJ2-4, with 7 bases fitting TRBD1. V dropped 8 bases and J dropped 0; count of bases not matched to a gene: 4. Germline CDR1 LNHDA, CDR2 SQIVND (reference sequence). The CDR3 is 14 residues long. The CDR3: CASVNRGAKNIQYF. The CDR3 nucleotides are TGTGCCAGTGTAAACAGGGGAGCCAAAAACATTCAGTACTTC.

The genes are TRBV7-9 and TRBJ2-1, with D hard to call. V was cut by 5 bases and J by 0 bases, with 11 bases left in between. The V gene's germline CDR1 is SEHNR and CDR2 FQNEAQ (reference sequence). This CDR3 is built from 15 residues. This CDR3 reads CASSPPPSSYNEQFF. In nucleotides, the CDR3 is TGTGCCAGCAGCCCACCCCCGAGCTCCTACAATGAGCAGTTCTTC.

The V and J genes are TRBV14 and TRBJ2-5, with a weak D call TRBD2 (5 bases). Germline CDR1 SGHDN, CDR2 FVKESK. This CDR3 is 21 amino acids long. The V end lost 0 bases, the J end lost 2 bases, and 28 bases lay between the germline ends. CDR3 loop: CASSQDRVVRLVPGKQETQYF. The CDR3, as DNA: TGTGCCAGCAGCCAAGACCGTGTGGTCAGACTCGTCCCGGGGAAACAAGAGACCCAGTACTTC.

This rearrangement joins TRBV29-1 to TRBJ1-1; unclear D gene. The CDR3 runs 15 residues. Trimming cost V 1 base and J 5 bases, with 17 bases left between them. From germline, CDR1 is SQVTM and CDR2 ANQGSEA. The CDR3 DNA sequence: TGCAGCGTTGAAGTGGGGAGGGTAACGTATACTGAAGCTTTCTTT. Translated: CSVEVGRVTYTEAFF. Full variable domain (remainder filled in from reference TRBV29-1 and TRBJ1-1): SAVISQKPSRDICQRGTSLTIQCQVDSQVTMMFWYRQQPGQSLTLIATANQGSEATYESGFVIDKFPISRPNLTFSTLTVSNMSPEDSSIYLCSVEVGRVTYTEAFFGQGTRLTVV.

The gene calls are TRBV7-8 and TRBJ1-6; 11 bases agree with TRBD1. The V gene's germline CDR1 is SGHVS and CDR2 FQNEAQ. This CDR3 region has 14 residues. The V segment lost 5 bases and the J segment 9 bases; nucleotides outside the gene matches: 3. CDR3 sequence (DNA): TGTGCCAGCAGCGCAGGGACAGGGGGTTCACCCCTCCACTTT. As protein: CASSAGTGGSPLHF.

The chain joins TRBV3-1 (or the pseudogene TRBV3-2) to TRBJ1-6; 8 nucleotides agree with TRBD1. Germline V gene sequence: CDR1 LGHDT, CDR2 YNNKEL (reference sequence). This CDR3 comprises 18 residues. Trimming at V came to 0 bases and at J to 10 bases, leaving 14 bases not matched to a gene. The CDR3, as DNA: TGTGCCAGCAGCCAAGATACCCCTCGACAGGGGAGAGGATCACCCCTCCACTTT. Its protein is CASSQDTPRQGRGSPLHF.

V and J are TRBV5-1 and TRBJ2-7; 10 nucleotides align to TRBD1. Germline V gives CDR1 SGHRS, CDR2 YFSETQ. Unmatched junction bases numbered 6, after V lost 4 bases and J lost 2 bases. The CDR3 length is 15 residues. CDR3 amino acids: CASSNGQGGAYEQYF. The CDR3 nucleotides are TGCGCCAGCAGCAACGGACAGGGGGGAGCCTACGAGCAGTACTTC. Full variable domain (missing parts from reference TRBV5-1 and TRBJ2-7): KAGVTQTPRYLIKTRGQQVTLSCSPISGHRSVSWYQQTPGQGLQFLFEYFSETQRNKGNFPGRFSGRQFSNSRSEMNVSTLELGDSALYLCASSNGQGGAYEQYFGPGTRLTVT.

A single count supports this clone. The chain links TRBV7-8 to TRBJ2-2, with TRBD2 matching 7 bases. V was pared by 7 bases and J by 7 bases, with 3 bases of the junction left unmatched. Germline V gene lookup returns CDR1 SGHVS and CDR2 FQNEAQ. This CDR3 has 12 residues. CDR3 coding DNA: TGTGCCAGCACCCGGGAGGTCGGGGAGCTGTTTTTT. Translation: CASTREVGELFF.

This chain connects TRBV7-9 to TRBJ2-5; 12 positions agree with TRBD1. Germline V gene data show CDR1 as SEHNR and CDR2 as FQNEAQ (reference sequence). V trimming: 4 bases; J trimming: 3 bases; junction bases outside the gene matches: 9. This CDR3 spans 17 amino acids. The CDR3 region is CASSSRDRGLGEETQYF. The DNA of the CDR3 is TGTGCCAGCAGCTCCCGGGACAGGGGGCTCGGGGAAGAGACCCAGTACTTC.

The V and J genes are TRBV27 and TRBJ1-1, with D tentatively TRBD1 (6 bases). The CDR3 sequence is 16 residues long. Trimming took off 6 bases at V and 6 bases at J, with 23 bases between the two ends. CDR1 MNHEY and CDR2 SMNVEV come from the germline V gene (reference sequence). CDR3 protein: CASSVRGGYGTAEAFF. In DNA form, the CDR3 reads TGTGCCAGCAGCGTTAGGGGGGGGTACGGGACCGCTGAAGCTTTCTTT.

The chain has TRBV5-1 and TRBJ2-3; D might be TRBD2 (6 bases). The V end lost 2 bases, the J end lost 3 bases, and 13 bases lay between the germline ends. Germline CDR1 SGHRS, CDR2 YFSETQ. CDR3 length equals 15 residues. CDR3 coding DNA: TGCGCCAGCAGCTTAGGCGGGGCCTCTACAGATACGCAGTATTTT. Protein: CASSLGGASTDTQYF.

This sequence joins TRBV15 and TRBJ2-1; a weak D match, TRBD1 (6 bases). There are 13 residues in the CDR3. CDR1 LNHNV and CDR2 YYDKDF come from the germline V gene (reference sequence). The V end lost 0 bases, the J end lost 14 bases, and 14 bases lay between the germline ends. CDR3 protein: CATSRDFRDKEFF. The CDR3 nucleotides read TGTGCCACCAGCAGAGATTTTAGGGACAAGGAGTTCTTC.

J is TRBJ2-2 and V is TRBV10-3; 7 bases align to TRBD1. The CDR3 is made up of 14 amino acids. Germline V gene sequence: CDR1 ENHRY, CDR2 SYGVKD. Unmatched junction bases numbered 7, after V lost 10 bases and J lost 2 bases. CDR3 amino acids: CATRGTANTGELFF. The DNA of the CDR3 is TGTGCCACAAGGGGGACAGCTAACACCGGGGAGCTGTTTTTT.

The chain joins TRBV15 to TRBJ2-3, with 13 bases fitting TRBD2. This CDR3 spans 18 amino acids. From germline, CDR1 is LNHNV and CDR2 YYDKDF (reference sequence). The V segment lost 2 bases and the J segment 4 bases; nucleotides outside the gene matches: 9. The CDR3 bases are TGTGCCACCAGCAGAACCGGACTAGCGGGGGCGGTCGCAGATACGCAGTATTTT. This gives the protein CATSRTGLAGAVADTQYF.

In its sample, this clone was seen once. V is TRBV6-5 and J is TRBJ2-1; 8 nucleotides line up with TRBD2. Looked up from germline, CDR1 is MNHEY and CDR2 is SVGAGI. The CDR3 covers 15 residues. V trimming: 1 base; J trimming: 5 bases; junction bases outside the gene matches: 4. The CDR3, as DNA: TGTGCCAGCAGTTACTTTTGGCGGGGGGACAATGAGCAGTTCTTC. Translating gives CASSYFWRGDNEQFF.

V is TRBV7-9 and J is TRBJ1-2, with 10 bases that match TRBD1. This CDR3 has 17 residues. The germline V gene encodes CDR1 SEHNR and CDR2 FQNEAQ (reference sequence). The V and J ends lost 4 bases and 4 bases, in that order; junction bases with no gene match: 12. CDR3 sequence: CASSWTRDRGWSYGYTF. CDR3 DNA sequence: TGTGCCAGCAGCTGGACCCGGGACAGGGGCTGGAGCTATGGCTACACCTTC.

CDR3 DNA sequence: TGTGCCAGCAGCTCGAGCGGGAGCTCCTACAATGAGCAGTTCTTC. Residues: CASSSSGSSYNEQFF. The chain recombines TRBV11-3 with TRBJ2-1, with 8 bases lining up with TRBD2. Germline V gene lookup returns CDR1 SGHNT and CDR2 YENEEA. The CDR3 runs 15 residues. Trimming took 4 bases from V and 0 from J; bases not matched to a gene: 2.

The chain employs TRBV7-2 and TRBJ2-7, with 12 bases lining up with TRBD2. Trimming cost V 2 bases and J 7 bases; bases outside gene matches: 12. The V gene's germline CDR1 is SGHTA and CDR2 FQGNSA. This CDR3 is 17 amino acids long. The CDR3 here is CASSLRTSGARESEQYF. CDR3 nucleotide sequence: TGTGCCAGCAGCTTAAGGACTAGCGGGGCCCGAGAGAGTGAGCAGTACTTC.

This clone was counted once. The V and J genes are TRBV5-6 and TRBJ2-3, with 15 bases fitting TRBD2. Germline V gene data show CDR1 as SGHDT and CDR2 as YYEEEE. The J segment lost 2 bases and the V segment lost 3 bases, leaving 10 bases of the junction unmatched. This CDR3 comprises 19 residues. CDR3 residues: CASSSHGTSGGPTTDTQYF. For the CDR3, the DNA is TGTGCCAGCAGCTCCCACGGGACTAGCGGGGGGCCAACCACAGATACGCAGTATTTT.

The chain employs TRBV28 and TRBJ2-3, with 8 positions matching TRBD1. Germline V lookup: CDR1 MDHEN, CDR2 SYDVKM. After removal of 4 bases from V and 2 bases from J, the junction contained 5 bases not matched to a gene. The CDR3 has 15 amino acids. CDR3 region: CASSYTGGPTDTQYF. The CDR3 DNA follows: TGTGCCAGCAGTTATACAGGGGGACCCACAGATACGCAGTATTTT. Variable domain in full (rest from reference TRBV28 and TRBJ2-3): DVKVTQSSRYLVKRTGEKVFLECVQDMDHENMFWYRQDPGLGLRLIYFSYDVKMKEKGDIPEGYSVSREKKERFSLILESASTNQTSMYLCASSYTGGPTDTQYFGPGTRLTVL.

V usage is TRBV5-1 and J usage is TRBJ2-2; D is ambiguous. The V and J ends lost 6 bases and 3 bases respectively, with 9 bases between them. CDR1 is SGHRS, CDR2 YFSETQ, per germline. The CDR3 runs to 13 residues. CDR3 DNA sequence: TGCGCCAGCACCCGGCAGGACACCGGGGAGCTGTTTTTT. This sequence encodes CASTRQDTGELFF.

V is TRBV7-2 and J is TRBJ1-2; D call uncertain. The V end was cut by 5 bases, the J end by 0 bases, with 10 bases between. The CDR3 is 14 amino acids. Germline CDR1 is SGHTA and CDR2 is FQGNSA. CDR3 in amino acids: CASSARQANYGYTF. The DNA of the CDR3 is TGTGCCAGCAGCGCTCGCCAGGCTAACTATGGCTACACCTTC.

The sample holds one count of this clone. The CDR3 loop reads CASSRLAGGPADTQYF. DNA of the CDR3: TGTGCCAGCAGCCGACTAGCGGGGGGGCCCGCAGATACGCAGTATTTT. This chain uses TRBV13 with TRBJ2-3, with TRBD2 matching 14 bases. CDR1 PRHDT and CDR2 FYEKMQ come from the germline V gene (reference sequence). The CDR3 runs to 16 residues. J lost 4 bases, V lost 5 bases, and 5 bases had no gene match.

The gene calls are TRBV10-3 and TRBJ2-2; D unclear. Trimming removed 4 bases at V and 3 bases at J, with 6 bases between. Germline values: CDR1 ENHRY, CDR2 SYGVKD. The CDR3 covers 13 residues. CDR3 nucleotide sequence: TGTGCCATCAGTGTAGCAGACACCGGGGAGCTGTTTTTT. Translation gives CAISVADTGELFF.

The chain links TRBV7-9 to TRBJ2-7; TRBD2 matches 9 bases. After removal of 0 bases from V and 6 bases from J, the junction contained 9 bases not matched to a gene. There are 16 residues in the CDR3. The germline gives CDR1 SEHNR, CDR2 FQNEAQ (reference sequence). CDR3: CASSLAHAGGPGEQYF. The CDR3 DNA reads as TGTGCCAGCAGCTTAGCGCACGCGGGGGGGCCTGGCGAGCAGTACTTC.

The J gene is TRBJ2-1, the V gene TRBV29-1; D remains unclear. CDR3 length: 20 amino acids. V was pared by 6 bases and J by 1 base, with 31 bases between. The germline V gene has CDR1 SQVTM and CDR2 ANQGSEA. This chain's CDR3 is CSVHLINVPIGFGSYNEQFF. The CDR3 nucleotides read TGCAGCGTCCACCTAATCAACGTTCCGATCGGGTTTGGGTCCTACAATGAGCAGTTCTTC.

This sequence joins TRBV19 and TRBJ2-3; possibly TRBD2 for D (5 bases). The CDR3 totals 13 residues. V was trimmed by 9 bases and J by 0 bases, leaving 10 bases between them. Germline CDR1 LNHDA, CDR2 SQIVND (reference sequence). In nucleotides, the CDR3 is TGTGCCAGCCGCCGGACTAGCACAGATACGCAGTATTTT. Protein product: CASRRTSTDTQYF.

In its sample, this clone was seen once. The V gene is TRBV13, the J gene TRBJ1-1; D possibly corresponds to TRBD1 (5 bases). The CDR3 has 14 residues. Germline loops: CDR1 PRHDT, CDR2 FYEKMQ (reference sequence). V lost 3 bases to trimming and J lost 4 bases, with 12 bases between them. CDR3 loop: CASSFSRRGTEAFF. CDR3 sequence (DNA): TGTGCCAGCAGCTTTTCGAGGAGGGGCACTGAAGCTTTCTTT. Looking up the rest from reference TRBV13 and TRBJ1-1 gives the full variable domain: AAGVIQSPRHLIKEKRETATLKCYPIPRHDTVYWYQQGPGQDPQFLISFYEKMQSDKGSIPDRFSAQQFSDYHSELNMSSLELGDSALYFCASSFSRRGTEAFFGQGTRLTVV.

This chain's CDR3 is CASSAGTGGWGGYTF. The CDR3 nucleotides are TGTGCCAGCAGCGCTGGGACAGGGGGTTGGGGGGGCTACACCTTC. This chain connects TRBV9 to TRBJ1-2, with 11 bases matching TRBD1. The CDR3 contains 15 residues. The trim removed 3 bases at V and 8 bases at J, leaving 9 bases unmatched. Germline V gene sequence: CDR1 SGDLS, CDR2 YYNGEE.